What follows are 17 T cell receptor beta chains derived from one specimen sequenced in a study of blood T cells in healthy people across ages. Primed by a sample-barcoded 5' primer and a J-beta primer mix, a second PCR proceeded for 7 to 11 cycles. TCRdb fed the 5' RACE reads into MiXCR, producing one record per CDR3 protein. The sample has about 1,400,000 distinct CDR3 sequences; around 42% are singletons. The sample taken for sequencing was blood. These receptors originate from a woman aged 18-29 years in good health.

The chain combines TRBV9 with TRBJ2-7; 9 nucleotides match TRBD1. CDR1 is SGDLS and CDR2 is YYNGEE in the germline V gene. The ends lost 3 bases at V and 7 bases at J; junction bases unmatched: 11. This CDR3 has 15 amino acids. The CDR3 nucleotides are TGTGCCAGCAGCGCCCAATCGACAGGGGGGAATGAGCAGTACTTC. It translates to CASSAQSTGGNEQYF.

This chain connects TRBV4-2 to TRBJ1-6; the D is unclear. Between the trimmed V and J ends, which lost 2 bases and 7 bases, there was a span of 9 bases. CDR3 size: 14 residues. Germline V gene lookup returns CDR1 LGHNA and CDR2 YNFKEQ. In nucleotides, the CDR3 is TGTGCCAGCAGCCAAATTATCAGCAATTCACCCCTCCACTTT. It specifies CASSQIISNSPLHF.

This chain joins TRBV12-3 or TRBV12-4 and TRBJ1-6; D is unclear. Trimming stripped 5 bases from V and 6 bases from J, with 8 bases between. This CDR3 region has 13 residues. The CDR3 loop reads CASSIRANSPLHF. The CDR3 DNA is TGTGCCAGCAGTATAAGAGCTAATTCACCCCTCCACTTT.

This sequence joins TRBV2 and TRBJ2-5, with a possible D match to TRBD1 (6 bases). Trimming took 1 base from V and 3 from J, leaving 9 bases between them. This CDR3 is built from 14 residues. Germline lookup yields CDR1 SNHLY and CDR2 FYNNEI. CDR3 protein: CASSEGGREETQYF. As DNA, the CDR3 is TGTGCCAGCAGTGAAGGGGGGCGCGAAGAGACCCAGTACTTC. The entire variable domain, with the rest obtained from reference TRBV2 and TRBJ2-5, is as follows: EPEVTQTPSHQVTQMGQEVILRCVPISNHLYFYWYRQILGQKVEFLVSFYNNEISEKSEIFDDQFSVERPDGSNFTLKIRSTKLEDSAMYFCASSEGGREETQYFGPGTRLLVL.

This clonotype was seen at least ten times. CDR3 sequence (DNA): TGTGCCAGCAGCCCACTAGCGGGAGGGTACTACGAGCAGTACTTC. This translates into CASSPLAGGYYEQYF. V gene TRBV7-8 combines with J gene TRBJ2-7; 13 nucleotides match TRBD2. CDR3 length: 15 amino acids. Germline V CDR1 and CDR2: SGHVS, FQNEAQ. V dropped 5 bases and J dropped 3; count of bases not matched to a gene: 4.

The chain links TRBV12-3 or TRBV12-4 to TRBJ2-1, with 10 bases lining up with TRBD2. The better agreement between TRBJ2-7 and the DNA end casts doubt on the J call. This CDR3 has 15 amino acids. The CDR3 is CASSQITSGTYEQYF. CDR3 DNA: TGTGCCAGCAGCCAAATTACTAGCGGGACCTACGAGCAGTACTTC.

V usage is TRBV25-1 and J usage is TRBJ2-7; tentative D call: TRBD2 (6 bases). V lost 1 base and J 7 bases, leaving 17 bases between the germline ends. This CDR3 has 15 residues. Germline V gene sequence: CDR1 MGHDK, CDR2 SYGVNS. The CDR3 here is CASSEFGGGLVEQYF. CDR3 DNA sequence: TGTGCCAGCAGTGAATTCGGGGGAGGCTTAGTGGAGCAGTACTTC.

CDR3 in DNA: TGTGCCAGCAACCCGGACAGGGGAGGTTACGAGCAGTACTTC. Protein sequence: CASNPDRGGYEQYF. The gene calls are TRBV25-1 and TRBJ2-7; 9 bases fit TRBD1. CDR1 and CDR2 from the germline V gene are MGHDK and SYGVNS. The J segment lost 4 bases and the V segment lost 7 bases, leaving 8 bases of the junction unmatched. This CDR3 comprises 14 residues.

V and J are TRBV11-2 and TRBJ2-3, with D unresolved. The V gene's germline CDR1 is SGHAT and CDR2 FQNNGV. The V gene lost 7 bases and the J gene lost 5 bases, with 7 bases spanning the gap. The CDR3 loop spans 11 amino acids. The CDR3 sequence is CASKSGDTQYF. The CDR3 DNA reads TGTGCCAGCAAGTCGGGAGATACGCAGTATTTT.

This clonotype was detected only a few times. J is TRBJ2-3 and V is TRBV7-2; the match to TRBD2 covers 8 bases. Germline CDR1 SGHTA, CDR2 FQGNSA. The CDR3 extends over 16 amino acids. V lost 5 bases, J lost 11 bases, and 18 bases stayed unmatched. DNA for the CDR3: TGTGCCAGCAGCCCCCCTCCCGGGACTAGAGGTCGCCAGCAGTATTTT. This codes for CASSPPPGTRGRQQYF.

The CDR3 sequence is CARDWDSDFSNYGYTF. The CDR3 DNA reads as TGTGCCAGAGATTGGGACAGTGATTTTTCTAACTATGGCTACACCTTC. The rearrangement joins TRBV10-3 to TRBJ1-2, with TRBD1 identical over 7 bases. The CDR3 is 16 amino acids. V lost 10 bases and J lost 0; bases outside the gene matches: 14. Germline V gene lookup returns CDR1 ENHRY and CDR2 SYGVKD.

This clonotype was counted a few times. V is TRBV4-1 and J is TRBJ1-6; a weak D match, TRBD1 (5 bases). Germline CDR1 and CDR2: MGHRA and YSYEKL. The CDR3 contains 17 residues. Trimming took 0 bases from V and 7 from J, leaving 16 bases between them. This chain's CDR3 is CASSQEQMGLVNSPLHF. For the CDR3, the DNA is TGCGCCAGCAGCCAAGAACAGATGGGACTGGTCAATTCACCCCTCCACTTT.

CDR3 nucleotide sequence: TGTGCTAGTGGTTGGGTCCGGACGGAGAACACTGAAGCTTTCTTT. It yields the protein CASGWVRTENTEAFF. The genes are TRBV12-5 and TRBJ1-1, with D unresolved. Per the germline V gene, CDR1 is LGHNT and CDR2 is FRNRAP. The CDR3 runs to 15 residues. Trimming shortened V by 4 bases and J by 1 base, and 13 bases separated the two germline ends.

In its sample, this clonotype was seen a few times. The V and J genes are TRBV27 and TRBJ1-5; 7 bases line up with TRBD1. Trimming took 3 bases from V and 7 from J; bases not matched to a gene: 6. The germline V gene encodes CDR1 MNHEY and CDR2 SMNVEV (reference sequence). The length of the CDR3 is 14 residues. The CDR3 is CASSFLQGSQPQHF. CDR3 coding DNA: TGTGCCAGCAGTTTTCTACAGGGGTCGCAGCCCCAGCATTTT.

The rearrangement joins TRBV20-1 to TRBJ1-2; D is possibly TRBD1 (5 bases). Deletions cut 5 bases from V and 5 bases from J, with 12 bases between. This CDR3 is built from 12 residues. The V gene's germline CDR1 is DFQATT and CDR2 SNEGSKA (reference sequence). CDR3 loop: CSALATAYGYTF. CDR3 in DNA: TGCAGTGCTCTAGCGACAGCTTATGGCTACACCTTC.

V and J are TRBV28 and TRBJ1-2; 9 positions match TRBD1. The CDR3 has 13 residues. CDR1 is MDHEN and CDR2 is SYDVKM in the germline V gene. The V gene end was trimmed by 8 bases and the J gene end by 4 bases; junction bases not matched to a gene: 5. CDR3 bases: TGTGCCAGCGGGACAGGGTCTAGCTATGGCTACACCTTC. Amino acid sequence: CASGTGSSYGYTF.

About this clonotype itself: Compared with germline, one end of the junction differs, possibly owing to a read error. This chain links TRBV6-2 or TRBV6-3 with TRBJ1-5, with D tentatively TRBD1 (6 bases). The CDR3 runs to 15 residues. Germline assignment: CDR1 MNHEY and CDR2 SVGEGT. CDR3 in DNA: TGTGCCGGCAGCGAACAGGGAGCGCGGTATCAGCCCCAGCATTTT. It translates to CAGSEQGARYQPQHF.